These T cell receptor beta chains were read from a single sample in a study of shared clonotypes between healthy human individuals. Profiled with immunoSEQ multiplex PCR; TCRdb holds only in-frame clones, not every one. This table holds approximately 2.5 million clones, approximately 93% found once. The sample consisted of naive CD4+ T cells from PBMCs. The receptors here all came from a man between 18 and 29 years old in good health. Some clones in this sample may be carry-over from other donors' samples. Each CDR3 is given with its conserved first and last residue. D genes are given only for firm matches. Only some rows state a clone size, as once, few, many or a class for expanded clones.

d_gene: .
abundance: .
j_gene: TRBJ1-2
v_gene: TRBV27
CDR3aa: CASKAGSDKAANYGYTF
CDR3nt: TGTGCCAGCAAAGCCGGCAGTGACAAGGCCGCAAACTATGGCTACACCTTC

d_gene: .
abundance: .
j_gene: TRBJ2-2
v_gene: TRBV28
CDR3aa: CASSLVDTGELFF
CDR3nt: TGTGCCAGCAGCTTAGTCGACACCGGGGAGCTGTTTTTT

d_gene: TRBD2
abundance: .
j_gene: TRBJ2-1
v_gene: TRBV28
CDR3aa: CATQLAGASDNEQFF
CDR3nt: TGTGCCACCCAACTAGCGGGAGCGAGTGACAATGAGCAGTTCTTC

d_gene: .
abundance: .
j_gene: TRBJ2-5
v_gene: TRBV18
CDR3aa: CASSPKGETQYF
CDR3nt: TGTGCCAGCTCACCAAAGGGTGAGACCCAGTACTTC

d_gene: .
abundance: .
j_gene: TRBJ2-7
v_gene: TRBV18
CDR3aa: CASSPISSYEQYF
CDR3nt: TGTGCCAGCTCACCAATCAGCTCCTACGAGCAGTACTTC

d_gene: TRBD2
abundance: .
j_gene: TRBJ2-7
v_gene: TRBV18
CDR3aa: CASSRLAGEYEQYF
CDR3nt: TGTGCCAGCTCGCGACTAGCGGGAGAGTACGAGCAGTACTTC

d_gene: .
abundance: .
j_gene: TRBJ1-6
v_gene: TRBV28
CDR3aa: CASSPSGGWNSPLHF
CDR3nt: TGTGCCAGCAGTCCGTCGGGGGGATGGAATTCACCCCTCCACTTT

d_gene: .
abundance: .
j_gene: TRBJ1-2
v_gene: TRBV6-5
CDR3aa: CASSSDSYYGYTF
CDR3nt: TGTGCCAGCAGCTCCGACAGCTACTATGGCTACACCTTC

d_gene: TRBD2
abundance: .
j_gene: TRBJ2-2
v_gene: TRBV7-2
CDR3aa: CASSFGLAPTGELFF
CDR3nt: TGTGCCAGCAGCTTTGGACTAGCCCCCACCGGGGAGCTGTTTTTT

d_gene: TRBD2
abundance: .
j_gene: TRBJ2-1
v_gene: TRBV9
CDR3aa: CASSVDPAGHNEQFF
CDR3nt: TGTGCCAGCAGCGTAGACCCAGCGGGGCACAATGAGCAGTTCTTC

d_gene: .
abundance: once
j_gene: TRBJ1-1
v_gene: TRBV11-1
CDR3aa: CASRSLLGTEAFF
CDR3nt: TGTGCCAGCAGATCATTGCTGGGCACTGAAGCTTTCTTT

d_gene: TRBD2
abundance: .
j_gene: TRBJ2-1
v_gene: TRBV7-3
CDR3aa: CASSPSTGRALGEQFF
CDR3nt: TGTGCCAGCAGCCCCTCCACCGGGAGGGCCCTGGGTGAGCAGTTCTTC

d_gene: TRBD2
abundance: .
j_gene: TRBJ2-1
v_gene: TRBV6-5
CDR3aa: CASSPAGLAGTKQFF
CDR3nt: TGTGCCAGCAGCCCAGCGGGTCTAGCGGGGACTAAACAATTCTTC

d_gene: TRBD2
abundance: .
j_gene: TRBJ2-7
v_gene: TRBV18
CDR3aa: CASSLLAGGHEQYF
CDR3nt: TGTGCCAGCTCCCTTTTAGCGGGAGGTCACGAGCAGTACTTC

d_gene: TRBD1
abundance: .
j_gene: TRBJ2-7
v_gene: TRBV28
CDR3aa: CASSLSPRGQGRYF
CDR3nt: TGTGCCAGCTCCCTCTCTCCCAGGGGACAGGGAAGGTACTTC

d_gene: .
abundance: .
j_gene: TRBJ1-2
v_gene: TRBV5-4
CDR3aa: CASRTGLPNEGYTF
CDR3nt: TGTGCCAGCAGAACCGGGCTCCCGAACGAAGGCTACACCTTC

d_gene: .
abundance: .
j_gene: TRBJ2-7
v_gene: TRBV29-1
CDR3aa: CSVLPRGEWGLYEQYF
CDR3nt: TGCAGCGTTCTACCCCGCGGGGAATGGGGCCTCTACGAGCAGTACTTC

d_gene: .
abundance: .
j_gene: TRBJ2-3
v_gene: TRBV6-1
CDR3aa: CASSEGASGVFSDTQYF
CDR3nt: TGTGCCAGCAGTGAGGGGGCTAGTGGTGTTTTTTCAGATACGCAGTATTTT

d_gene: TRBD2
abundance: .
j_gene: TRBJ2-7
v_gene: TRBV18
CDR3aa: CASSLTSGSYEQYF
CDR3nt: TGTGCCAGCTCCCTGACTAGCGGGAGCTACGAGCAGTACTTC

d_gene: .
abundance: .
j_gene: TRBJ1-1
v_gene: TRBV9
CDR3aa: CASSVEGFGTEAFF
CDR3nt: TGTGCCAGCAGCGTAGAGGGGTTTGGGACTGAAGCTTTCTTT

d_gene: TRBD2
abundance: .
j_gene: TRBJ2-1
v_gene: TRBV7-2
CDR3aa: CASSLSASGFYNEQFF
CDR3nt: TGTGCCAGCAGCTTATCGGCTAGCGGGTTCTACAATGAGCAGTTCTTC

d_gene: TRBD2
abundance: once
j_gene: TRBJ2-7
v_gene: TRBV18
CDR3aa: CASSTGTRHYEQYF
CDR3nt: TGTGCCAGCTCGACCGGGACTAGACATTACGAGCAGTACTTC

d_gene: TRBD1
abundance: once
j_gene: TRBJ1-2
v_gene: TRBV2
CDR3aa: CASSGDRGDHYGYTF
CDR3nt: TGTGCCAGCAGTGGGGACAGGGGTGACCACTATGGCTACACCTTC

d_gene: .
abundance: .
j_gene: TRBJ2-7
v_gene: TRBV7-9
CDR3aa: CASSLRQGYEQYF
CDR3nt: TGTGCCAGCAGCTTACGGCAGGGATACGAGCAGTACTTC

d_gene: .
abundance: .
j_gene: TRBJ2-3
v_gene: TRBV7-9
CDR3aa: CASSPPSTDTQYF
CDR3nt: TGTGCCAGCAGCCCCCCGTCCACAGATACGCAGTATTTT

d_gene: .
abundance: few
j_gene: TRBJ1-2
v_gene: TRBV30
CDR3aa: CAWEINYGYTF
CDR3nt: TGTGCCTGGGAAATCAACTATGGCTACACCTTC

d_gene: TRBD1
abundance: .
j_gene: TRBJ1-6
v_gene: TRBV6-5
CDR3aa: CASARTGYNSPLHF
CDR3nt: TGTGCCAGCGCCAGGACAGGGTATAATTCACCCCTCCACTTT

d_gene: .
abundance: .
j_gene: TRBJ2-3
v_gene: TRBV7-9
CDR3aa: CASSLIQGASDTQYF
CDR3nt: TGTGCCAGCAGCTTAATTCAGGGAGCCAGTGATACGCAGTATTTT